The 14 T cell receptor beta chains listed next were all sequenced from one sample in a study of cytomegalovirus exposure and HLA in healthy donors. Researchers ran the PCR with 60 Vbeta and 13 Jbeta primers. The table came from immunoSEQ multiplex PCR; TCRdb's copy has only in-frame clones and leaves some out. In the table there are 150,000 to 200,000 clones, around 79% of which are singletons. Sequences were obtained from PBMCs. Receptors were obtained from a woman in her forties or fifties in good health and CMV-seropositive.

The V and J genes are TRBV5-6 and TRBJ1-2; a weak D match, TRBD1 (6 bases). This CDR3 is built from 15 residues. Germline CDR1 SGHDT, CDR2 YYEEEE. Trimming removed 0 bases at V and 5 bases at J, with 14 bases between. CDR3 coding DNA: TGTGCCAGCAGCTTGGCCAGGGGAAAACCTTATGGCTACACCTTC. As protein: CASSLARGKPYGYTF.

The chain uses TRBV5-8 and TRBJ1-4; tentative D call: TRBD1 (5 bases). The CDR3 is 15 amino acids. V gave up 0 bases and J gave up 7 bases, with 13 bases separating them. Germline V lookup: CDR1 SGHTS, CDR2 YDEGEE. The CDR3 DNA reads as TGTGCCAGCAGCTTGGGGGGCCTTTCGGGTGAAAAACTGTTTTTT. It yields the protein CASSLGGLSGEKLFF.

The V gene is TRBV7-2, the J gene TRBJ2-5; 11 bases match TRBD2. The V segment lost 2 bases and the J segment 5 bases; nucleotides outside the gene matches: 4. This CDR3 comprises 15 residues. CDR1 is SGHTA and CDR2 is FQGNSA in the germline V gene. The CDR3 sequence: CASSLIAGGMETQYF. In DNA, the CDR3 is TGTGCCAGCAGCTTAATAGCGGGGGGGATGGAGACCCAGTACTTC.

The J gene is TRBJ2-1, the V gene TRBV10-3; 9 nucleotides line up with TRBD2. With 0 bases clipped from V and 0 bases from J, the junction kept 9 bases outside the gene matches. CDR1 ENHRY and CDR2 SYGVKD come from the germline V gene. The CDR3 contains 19 residues. The CDR3, as DNA: TGTGCCATCAGTGAGTCTGGTAGCGGGAGATCGAGCTCCTACAATGAGCAGTTCTTC. It specifies CAISESGSGRSSSYNEQFF.

The chain carries TRBV2 and TRBJ2-1, with 8 bases identical to TRBD2. V was pared by 7 bases and J by 0 bases, with 5 bases of the junction left unmatched. The germline CDR1 and CDR2 sequences are SNHLY and FYNNEI. This CDR3 comprises 15 residues. CDR3 in amino acids: CASKKRGPSYNEQFF. Written as DNA, the CDR3 is TGTGCCAGCAAAAAGCGGGGGCCCTCCTACAATGAGCAGTTCTTC.

This clone was counted between two and nine times. The V gene is TRBV4-3, the J gene TRBJ2-1, with 13 bases fitting TRBD2. CDR3 size: 17 residues. V dropped 0 bases and J dropped 2; count of bases not matched to a gene: 1. Germline V gene data show CDR1 as LGHNA and CDR2 as YSLEER. CDR3 in amino acids: CASSQEGTSGAYNEQFF. CDR3 DNA sequence: TGCGCCAGCAGCCAAGAAGGGACTAGCGGGGCCTACAATGAGCAGTTCTTC.

This chain links TRBV2 with TRBJ1-1; 8 positions match TRBD1. The CDR3 length is 12 residues. Per the germline V gene, CDR1 is SNHLY and CDR2 is FYNNEI. With 3 bases clipped from V and 10 bases from J, the junction kept 4 bases outside the gene matches. The CDR3 region has the DNA TGTGCCAGCAGTGACAGGGGGCGCGTAGCTTTCTTT. This sequence encodes CASSDRGRVAFF.

The J gene is TRBJ1-2, the V gene TRBV18; tentatively, D is TRBD1 (6 bases). The V gene's germline CDR1 is KGHSH and CDR2 LQKENI. The CDR3 covers 15 residues. With 3 bases removed from V and 5 bases from J, the gap between germline ends came to 16 bases. This CDR3 is CASSPGQRTSYGYTF. CDR3 bases: TGTGCCAGCTCACCCGGACAGCGGACTTCTTATGGCTACACCTTC.

The V call is TRBV12-5, the J call TRBJ1-2, with 9 bases identical to TRBD1. The CDR3 spans 15 residues. V was pared by 4 bases and J by 7 bases, with 10 bases of the junction left unmatched. CDR1 LGHNT and CDR2 FRNRAP come from the germline V gene. CDR3 DNA: TGTGCTAGTGGTTCAACAGGGGGCTTATCGGTTGGCTACACCTTC. Translated: CASGSTGGLSVGYTF.

This clone was detected a few times. V and J are TRBV5-1 and TRBJ1-1; D is possibly TRBD1 (5 bases). The CDR3 covers 14 residues. Germline V CDR1 and CDR2: SGHRS, YFSETQ. The V end was cut by 0 bases, the J end by 5 bases, with 11 bases between. The CDR3 region is CASSLAEGRTEAFF. The CDR3 bases are TGCGCCAGCAGCTTGGCCGAGGGGAGGACTGAAGCTTTCTTT.

V and J are TRBV12-2 and TRBJ1-3; TRBD1, as called in the table, went unchecked against the DNA. TRBV12-2 is a known pseudogene. The CDR3 covers 17 residues. The CDR3 sequence is CASRLLTGQDSGNTIYF. The DNA for the CDR3 is TGTGCAAGTCGCTTATTAACAGGTCAGGACTCTGGAAACACCATATATTTT.

A few counts support this clone. The rearrangement joins TRBV7-6 to TRBJ1-1, with a tentative D call TRBD1 (5 bases). Trimming stripped 1 base from V and 3 bases from J, with 6 bases between. The germline V gene encodes CDR1 SGHVS and CDR2 FNYEAQ. This CDR3 comprises 13 residues. The CDR3 region is CASSLVRDTEAFF. In DNA, the CDR3 is TGTGCCAGCAGCTTAGTCAGGGACACTGAAGCTTTCTTT.

The chain joins TRBV6-5 to TRBJ1-3; D may be TRBD1 (6 bases). The germline V and J ends were trimmed by 10 bases and 3 bases, with 13 bases remaining between them. Germline values: CDR1 MNHEY, CDR2 SVGAGI. There are 13 residues in the CDR3. The CDR3 bases are TGTGCCACCTCGGACAGAAATGGAAACACCATATATTTT. This gives the protein CATSDRNGNTIYF.

The V and J genes are TRBV28 and TRBJ2-7; 8 bases map to TRBD1. This CDR3 spans 12 amino acids. Germline loops: CDR1 MDHEN, CDR2 SYDVKM. The junction had 0 bases not matched to a gene; V was cut back by 5 bases and J by 3 bases. CDR3 amino acids: CASSTGGYEQYF. The CDR3 DNA follows: TGTGCCAGCAGTACAGGGGGCTACGAGCAGTACTTC.